This TCR beta chain was sequenced in a study of cytomegalovirus exposure and HLA in healthy donors. This CDR3 spans 15 amino acids. V lost 1 base, J lost 5 bases, and 11 bases lay in between. Germline loops: CDR1 MGHRA, CDR2 YSYEKL. Primers included in the PCR were 60 Vbeta and 13 Jbeta primers. The protocol was immunoSEQ multiplex PCR, while the TCRdb copy is restricted to in-frame clones and leaves out a portion. The sample includes about 65,000 clones, about 72% of them seen just once. Notes on this clone: What it binds is unknown.

Broader study findings: Immune exposure data for these donors was limited to CMV serostatus.

The chain uses TRBV4-1 and TRBJ2-2; a possible D gene is TRBD1 (5 bases). This sequence originates from a girl aged 5 to 17 in good health and CMV-seropositive. What was sequenced was PBMCs. CDR3 nucleotides: TGCGCCAGCAGCCAAGGGGGCATTTGGACCGGGGAGCTGTTTTTT. This translates into CASSQGGIWTGELFF.